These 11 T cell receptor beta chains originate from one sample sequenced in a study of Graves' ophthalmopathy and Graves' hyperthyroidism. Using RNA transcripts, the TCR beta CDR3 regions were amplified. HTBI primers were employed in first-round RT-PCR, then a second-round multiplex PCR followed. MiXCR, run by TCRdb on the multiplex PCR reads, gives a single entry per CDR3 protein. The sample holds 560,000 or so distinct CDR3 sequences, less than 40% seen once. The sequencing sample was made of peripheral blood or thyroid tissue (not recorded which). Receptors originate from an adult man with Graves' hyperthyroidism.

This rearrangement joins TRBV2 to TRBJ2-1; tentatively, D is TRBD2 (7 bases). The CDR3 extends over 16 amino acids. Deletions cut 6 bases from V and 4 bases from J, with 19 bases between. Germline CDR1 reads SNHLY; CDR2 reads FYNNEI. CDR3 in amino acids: CASSVQQGGGYNEQFF. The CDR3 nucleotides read TGTGCCAGCAGCGTTCAACAGGGAGGGGGATACAATGAGCAGTTCTTC.

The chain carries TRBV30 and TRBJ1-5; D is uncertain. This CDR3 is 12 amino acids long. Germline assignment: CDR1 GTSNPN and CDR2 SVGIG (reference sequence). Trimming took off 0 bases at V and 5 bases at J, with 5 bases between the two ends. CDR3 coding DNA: TGTGCCTGGAGTGTGGCAGATCAGCCCCAGCATTTT. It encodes CAWSVADQPQHF. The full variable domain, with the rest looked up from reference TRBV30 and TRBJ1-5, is SQTIHQWPATLVQPVGSPLSLECTVEGTSNPNLYWYRQAAGRGLQLLFYSVGIGQISSEVPQNLSASRPQDRQFILSSKKLLLSDSGFYLCAWSVADQPQHFGDGTRLSIL.

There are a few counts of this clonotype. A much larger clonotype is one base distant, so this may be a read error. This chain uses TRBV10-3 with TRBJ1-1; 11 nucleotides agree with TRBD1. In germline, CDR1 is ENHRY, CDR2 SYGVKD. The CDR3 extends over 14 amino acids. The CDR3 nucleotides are TGTGCCATCAGTGGGGACAGGGGGAACACTGAAGCTTCCTTT. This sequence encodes CAISGDRGNTEASF.

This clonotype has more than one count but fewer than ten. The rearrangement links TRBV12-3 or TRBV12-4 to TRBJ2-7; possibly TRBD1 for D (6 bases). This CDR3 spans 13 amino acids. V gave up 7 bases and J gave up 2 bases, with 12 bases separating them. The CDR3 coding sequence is TGTGCCAGCACCTATACAGGGCCCTACGAGCAGTACTTC. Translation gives CASTYTGPYEQYF.

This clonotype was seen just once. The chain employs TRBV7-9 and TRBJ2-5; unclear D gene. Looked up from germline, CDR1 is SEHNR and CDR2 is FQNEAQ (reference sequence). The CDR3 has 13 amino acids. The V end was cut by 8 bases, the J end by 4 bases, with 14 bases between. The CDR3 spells CASLVVETETQYF. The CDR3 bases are TGTGCCAGCTTAGTGGTGGAAACAGAGACCCAGTACTTC.

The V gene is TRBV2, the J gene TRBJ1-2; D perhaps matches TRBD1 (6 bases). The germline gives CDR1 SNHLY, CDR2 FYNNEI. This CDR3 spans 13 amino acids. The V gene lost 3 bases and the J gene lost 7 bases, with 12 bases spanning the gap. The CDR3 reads CASSEGGMGGYTF. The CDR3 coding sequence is TGTGCCAGCAGTGAGGGGGGCATGGGTGGCTACACCTTC.

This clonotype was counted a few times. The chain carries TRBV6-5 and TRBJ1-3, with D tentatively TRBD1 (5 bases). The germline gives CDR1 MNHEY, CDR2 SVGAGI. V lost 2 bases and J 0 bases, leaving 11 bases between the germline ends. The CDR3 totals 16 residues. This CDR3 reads CASSYGAESSGNTIYF. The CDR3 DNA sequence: TGTGCCAGCAGTTACGGGGCGGAGAGCTCTGGAAACACCATATATTTT.

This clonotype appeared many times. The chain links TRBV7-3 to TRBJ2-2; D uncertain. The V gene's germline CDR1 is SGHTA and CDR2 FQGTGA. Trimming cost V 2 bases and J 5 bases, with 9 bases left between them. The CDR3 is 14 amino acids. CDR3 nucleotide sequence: TGTGCCAGCAGCTTAGTCCCAGCAACCGGGGAGCTGTTTTTT. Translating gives CASSLVPATGELFF.

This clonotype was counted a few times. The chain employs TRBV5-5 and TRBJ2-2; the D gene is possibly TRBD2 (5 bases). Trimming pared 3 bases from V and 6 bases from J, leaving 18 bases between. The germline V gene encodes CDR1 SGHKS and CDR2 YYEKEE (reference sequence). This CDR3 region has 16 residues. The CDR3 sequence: CASSSPGRSGAGELFF. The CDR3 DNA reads TGTGCCAGCAGCTCCCCCGGACGGAGCGGCGCCGGGGAGCTGTTTTTT.

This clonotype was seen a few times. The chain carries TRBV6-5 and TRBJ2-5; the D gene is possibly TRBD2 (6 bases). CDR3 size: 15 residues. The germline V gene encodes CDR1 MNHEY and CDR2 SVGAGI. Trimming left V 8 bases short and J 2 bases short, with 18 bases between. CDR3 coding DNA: TGTGCCAGCCGTCACAGGTGGGGGGATCAAGAGACCCAGTACTTC. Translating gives CASRHRWGDQETQYF.

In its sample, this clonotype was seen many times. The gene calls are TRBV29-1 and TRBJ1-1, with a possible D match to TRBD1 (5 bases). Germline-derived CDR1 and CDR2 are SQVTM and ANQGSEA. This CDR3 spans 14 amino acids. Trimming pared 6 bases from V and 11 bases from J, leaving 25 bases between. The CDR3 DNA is TGCAGCGTCGTAGACCTAGACTTTACAGGTGTCGCTTTCTTT. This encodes CSVVDLDFTGVAFF.